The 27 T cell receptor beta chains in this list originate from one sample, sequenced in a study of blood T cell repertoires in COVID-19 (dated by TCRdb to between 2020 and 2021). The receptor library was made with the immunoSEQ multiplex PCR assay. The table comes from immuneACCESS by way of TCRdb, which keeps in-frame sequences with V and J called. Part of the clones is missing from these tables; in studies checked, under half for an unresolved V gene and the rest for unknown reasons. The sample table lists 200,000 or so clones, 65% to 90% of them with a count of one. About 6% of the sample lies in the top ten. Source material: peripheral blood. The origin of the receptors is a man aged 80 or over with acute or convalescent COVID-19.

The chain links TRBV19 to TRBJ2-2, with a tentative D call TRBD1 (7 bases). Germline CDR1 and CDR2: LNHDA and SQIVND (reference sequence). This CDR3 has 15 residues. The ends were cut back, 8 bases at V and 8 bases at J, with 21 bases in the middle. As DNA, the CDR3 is TGTGCCAGTCAAGGAGGGGGCGAGTTACGTGGGGAGCTGTTTTTT. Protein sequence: CASQGGGELRGELFF.

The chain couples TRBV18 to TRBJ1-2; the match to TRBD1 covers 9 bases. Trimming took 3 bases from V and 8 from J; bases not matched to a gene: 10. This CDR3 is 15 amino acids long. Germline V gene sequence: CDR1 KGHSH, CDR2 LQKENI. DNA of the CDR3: TGTGCCAGCTCACCCTGGGACAGGGTCGGGGTCGGCTACACCTTC. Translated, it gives CASSPWDRVGVGYTF.

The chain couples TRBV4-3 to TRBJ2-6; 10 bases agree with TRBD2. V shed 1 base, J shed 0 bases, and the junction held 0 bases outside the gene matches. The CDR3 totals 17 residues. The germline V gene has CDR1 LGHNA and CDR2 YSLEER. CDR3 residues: CASSQGLAGSGANVLTF. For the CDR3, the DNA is TGCGCCAGCAGCCAAGGACTAGCGGGCTCTGGGGCCAACGTCCTGACTTTC.

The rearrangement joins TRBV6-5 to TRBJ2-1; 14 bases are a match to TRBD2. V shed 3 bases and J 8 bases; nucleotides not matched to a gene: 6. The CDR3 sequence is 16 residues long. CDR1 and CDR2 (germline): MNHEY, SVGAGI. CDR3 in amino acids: CASSYGTSGRRHEQFF. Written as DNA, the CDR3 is TGTGCCAGCAGTTATGGGACTAGCGGGAGAAGGCATGAGCAGTTCTTC.

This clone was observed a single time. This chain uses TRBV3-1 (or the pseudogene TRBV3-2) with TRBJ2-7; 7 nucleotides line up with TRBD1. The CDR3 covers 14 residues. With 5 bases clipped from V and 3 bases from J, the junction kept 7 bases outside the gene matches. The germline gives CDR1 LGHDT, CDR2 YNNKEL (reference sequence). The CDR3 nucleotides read TGTGCCAGCAGCTCCGCCGGGGACAGCTACGAGCAGTACGTC. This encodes CASSSAGDSYEQYV.

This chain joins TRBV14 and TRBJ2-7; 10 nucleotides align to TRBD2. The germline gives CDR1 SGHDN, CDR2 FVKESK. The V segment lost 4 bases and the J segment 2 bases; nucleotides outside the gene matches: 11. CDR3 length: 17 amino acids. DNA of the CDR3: TGTGCCAGCAGCCTATATTTCGGGACTAGCGCTACCTACGAGCAGTACGTC. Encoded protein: CASSLYFGTSATYEQYV.

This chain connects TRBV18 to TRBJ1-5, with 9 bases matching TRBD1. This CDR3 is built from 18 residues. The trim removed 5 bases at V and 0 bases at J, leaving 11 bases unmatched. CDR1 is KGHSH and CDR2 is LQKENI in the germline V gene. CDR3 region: CASSTTGGVIYSNQPQHF. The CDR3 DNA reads TGTGCCAGCTCAACCACAGGGGGCGTGATTTATAGCAATCAGCCCCAGCATTTT. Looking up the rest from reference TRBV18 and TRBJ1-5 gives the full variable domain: NAGVMQNPRHLVRRRGQEARLRCSPMKGHSHVYWYRQLPEEGLKFMVYLQKENIIDESGMPKERFSAEFPKEGPSILRIQQVVRGDSAAYFCASSTTGGVIYSNQPQHFGDGTRLSIL.

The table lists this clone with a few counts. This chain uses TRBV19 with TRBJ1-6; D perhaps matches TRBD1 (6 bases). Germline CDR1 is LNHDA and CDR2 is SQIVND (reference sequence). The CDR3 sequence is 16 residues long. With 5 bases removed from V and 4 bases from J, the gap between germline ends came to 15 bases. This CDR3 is CASSPNRVDYNSPLHF. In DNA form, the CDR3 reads TGTGCCAGTAGTCCTAACAGGGTCGATTATAATTCACCCCTCCACTTT.

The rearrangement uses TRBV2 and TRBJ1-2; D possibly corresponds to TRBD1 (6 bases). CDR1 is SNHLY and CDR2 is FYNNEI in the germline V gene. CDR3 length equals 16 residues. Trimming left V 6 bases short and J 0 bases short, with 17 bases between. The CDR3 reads CASRDWNRAANYGYTF. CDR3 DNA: TGTGCCAGCAGAGACTGGAACAGGGCGGCTAACTATGGCTACACCTTC.

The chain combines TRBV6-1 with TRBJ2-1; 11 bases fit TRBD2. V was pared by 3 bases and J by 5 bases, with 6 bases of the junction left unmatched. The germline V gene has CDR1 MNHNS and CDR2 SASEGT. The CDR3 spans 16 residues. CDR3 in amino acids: CASSEIGLAGNNEQFF. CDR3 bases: TGTGCCAGCAGTGAGATTGGACTAGCGGGTAACAATGAGCAGTTCTTC.

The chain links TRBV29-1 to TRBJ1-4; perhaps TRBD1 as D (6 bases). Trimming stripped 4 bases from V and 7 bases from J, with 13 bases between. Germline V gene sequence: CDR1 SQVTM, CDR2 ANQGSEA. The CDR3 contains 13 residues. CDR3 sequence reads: CSVGGGAGEKLFF. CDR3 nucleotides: TGCAGCGTTGGTGGGGGCGCGGGTGAAAAACTGTTTTTT.

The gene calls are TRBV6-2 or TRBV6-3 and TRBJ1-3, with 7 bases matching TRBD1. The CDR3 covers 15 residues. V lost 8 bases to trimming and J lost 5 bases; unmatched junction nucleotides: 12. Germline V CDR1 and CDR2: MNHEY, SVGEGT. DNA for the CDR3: TGTGCCAGCGGCCGGGACAGAGGTCCAAGAAACACCATATATTTT. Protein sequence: CASGRDRGPRNTIYF.

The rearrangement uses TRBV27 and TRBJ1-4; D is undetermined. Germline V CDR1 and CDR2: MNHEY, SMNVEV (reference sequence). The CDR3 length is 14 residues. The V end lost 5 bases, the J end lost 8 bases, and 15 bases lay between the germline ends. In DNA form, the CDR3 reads TGTGCCAGCAGTCCGCCGGGGAGGTGGGAAAAACTGTTTTTT. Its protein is CASSPPGRWEKLFF.

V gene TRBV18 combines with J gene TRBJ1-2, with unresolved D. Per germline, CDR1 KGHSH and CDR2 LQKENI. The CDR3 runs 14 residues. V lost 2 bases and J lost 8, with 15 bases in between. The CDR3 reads CASSPETEIEGYTF. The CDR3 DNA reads TGTGCCAGCTCACCAGAGACGGAGATCGAGGGCTACACCTTC. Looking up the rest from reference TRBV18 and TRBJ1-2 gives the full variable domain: NAGVMQNPRHLVRRRGQEARLRCSPMKGHSHVYWYRQLPEEGLKFMVYLQKENIIDESGMPKERFSAEFPKEGPSILRIQQVVRGDSAAYFCASSPETEIEGYTFGSGTRLTVV.

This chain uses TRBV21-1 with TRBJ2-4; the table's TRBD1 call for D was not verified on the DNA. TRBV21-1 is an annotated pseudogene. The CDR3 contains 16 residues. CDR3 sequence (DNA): TGTGCCAGCAGCAAACCCGGGACACTAGCCAAAAACATTCAGTACTTC. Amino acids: CASSKPGTLAKNIQYF.

The CDR3 here is CASRTTGTGDTGELFF. The CDR3 coding sequence is TGCGCCAGCAGAACGACCGGGACAGGGGACACCGGGGAGCTGTTTTTT. This chain links TRBV5-1 with TRBJ2-2, with 10 bases aligning to TRBD1. V dropped 5 bases and J dropped 3; count of bases not matched to a gene: 7. The CDR3 loop spans 16 amino acids. The V gene's germline CDR1 is SGHRS and CDR2 YFSETQ.

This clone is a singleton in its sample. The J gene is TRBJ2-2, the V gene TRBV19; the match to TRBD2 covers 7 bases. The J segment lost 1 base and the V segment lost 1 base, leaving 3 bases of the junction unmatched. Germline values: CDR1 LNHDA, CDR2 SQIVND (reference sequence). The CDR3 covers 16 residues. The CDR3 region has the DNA TGTGCCAGTAGTATAGCGGCGGGAGTGAACACCGGGGAGCTGTTTTTT. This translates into CASSIAAGVNTGELFF.

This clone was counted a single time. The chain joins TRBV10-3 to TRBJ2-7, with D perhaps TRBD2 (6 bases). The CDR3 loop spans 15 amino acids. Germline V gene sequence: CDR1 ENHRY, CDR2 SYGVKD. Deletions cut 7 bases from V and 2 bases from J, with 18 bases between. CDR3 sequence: CAITAGRAPPYEQYF. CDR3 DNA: TGTGCCATCACCGCGGGGAGAGCCCCCCCCTACGAGCAGTACTTC.

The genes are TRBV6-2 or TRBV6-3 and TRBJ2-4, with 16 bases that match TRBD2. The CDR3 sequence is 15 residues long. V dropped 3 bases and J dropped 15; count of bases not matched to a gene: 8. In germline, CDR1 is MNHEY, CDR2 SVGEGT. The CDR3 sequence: CASSYAPGLAGGGYF. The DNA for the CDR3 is TGTGCCAGCAGTTATGCCCCGGGACTAGCGGGAGGGGGGTACTTC.

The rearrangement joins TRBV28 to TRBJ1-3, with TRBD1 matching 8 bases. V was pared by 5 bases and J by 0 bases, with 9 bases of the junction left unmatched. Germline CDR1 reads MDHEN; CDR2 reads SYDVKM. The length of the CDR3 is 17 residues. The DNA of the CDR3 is TGTGCCAGCAGTCCCCCGACAGGGGTCCTCTCTGGAAACACCATATATTTT. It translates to CASSPPTGVLSGNTIYF.

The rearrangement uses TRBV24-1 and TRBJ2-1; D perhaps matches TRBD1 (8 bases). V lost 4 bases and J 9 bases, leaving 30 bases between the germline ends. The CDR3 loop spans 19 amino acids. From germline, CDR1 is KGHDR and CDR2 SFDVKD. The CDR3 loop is CATSDRSINRGGMVGEQFF. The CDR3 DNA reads TGTGCCACCAGTGACAGAAGCATTAACAGGGGGGGTATGGTGGGTGAGCAGTTCTTC.

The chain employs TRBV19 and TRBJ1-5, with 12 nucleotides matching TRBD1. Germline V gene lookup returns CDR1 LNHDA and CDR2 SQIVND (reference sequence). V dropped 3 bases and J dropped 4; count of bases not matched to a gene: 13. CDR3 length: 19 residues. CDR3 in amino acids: CASSMVSWGTGGGNQPQHF. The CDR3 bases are TGTGCCAGTAGTATGGTTTCGTGGGGGACAGGGGGCGGAAATCAGCCCCAGCATTTT.

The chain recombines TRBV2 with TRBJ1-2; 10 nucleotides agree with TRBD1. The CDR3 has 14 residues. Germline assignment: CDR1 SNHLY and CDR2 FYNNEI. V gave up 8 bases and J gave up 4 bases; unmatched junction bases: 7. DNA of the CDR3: TGTGCCAGCGGGACAGGGGCCCTGTCCTATGGCTACACCTTC. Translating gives CASGTGALSYGYTF. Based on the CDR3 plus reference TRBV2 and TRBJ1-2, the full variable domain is EPEVTQTPSHQVTQMGQEVILRCVPISNHLYFYWYRQILGQKVEFLVSFYNNEISEKSEIFDDQFSVERPDGSNFTLKIRSTKLEDSAMYFCASGTGALSYGYTFGSGTRLTVV.

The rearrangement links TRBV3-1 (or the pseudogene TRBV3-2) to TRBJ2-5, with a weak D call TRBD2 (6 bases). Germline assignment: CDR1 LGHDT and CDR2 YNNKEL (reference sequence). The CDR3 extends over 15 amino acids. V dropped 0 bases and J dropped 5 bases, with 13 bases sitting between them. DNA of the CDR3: TGTGCCAGCAGCCAAGATCCGACTAGTATGGAGACCCAGTACTTC. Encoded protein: CASSQDPTSMETQYF.

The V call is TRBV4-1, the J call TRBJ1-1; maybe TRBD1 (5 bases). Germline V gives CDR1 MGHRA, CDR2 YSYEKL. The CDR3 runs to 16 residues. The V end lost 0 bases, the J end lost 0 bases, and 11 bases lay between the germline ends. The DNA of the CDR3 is TGCGCCAGCAGCCAAGATCCCGGGGGAATGAACACTGAAGCTTTCTTT. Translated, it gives CASSQDPGGMNTEAFF.

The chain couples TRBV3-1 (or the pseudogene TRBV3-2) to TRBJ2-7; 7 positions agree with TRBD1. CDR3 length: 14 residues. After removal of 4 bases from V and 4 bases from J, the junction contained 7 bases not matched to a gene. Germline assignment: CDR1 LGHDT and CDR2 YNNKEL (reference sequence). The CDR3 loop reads CASSPEGGLYEQYF. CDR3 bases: TGTGCCAGCAGCCCCGAAGGGGGCTTGTACGAGCAGTACTTC.

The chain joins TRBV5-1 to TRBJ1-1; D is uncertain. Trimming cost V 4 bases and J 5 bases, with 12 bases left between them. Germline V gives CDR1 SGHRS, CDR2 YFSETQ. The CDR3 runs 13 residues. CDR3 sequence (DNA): TGCGCCAGCAGCGGAACCGGGAAGACTGAAGCTTTCTTT. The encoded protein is CASSGTGKTEAFF.